The next 25 T cell receptor beta chains were all read from a single sample in a study of beta chain features in type 1 diabetes. The entirety of the isolated RNA underwent reverse transcription, so expressed TCRB transcripts were sequenced. The protocol was immunoSEQ multiplex PCR, while the TCRdb copy is restricted to in-frame clones and leaves out a portion. Found here are 300,000 or so clones, around an eighth of them singletons; the top ten hold 0.013% to 0.015%. The antigens these receptors bind are not known. Study-wide points: The study found moderately but significantly shorter TCRB CDR3s in all four CD4+ subsets of Type 1 diabetes patients.

Material: naive CD4+ T cells from blood. Every receptor here comes from a woman under 30 with type 1 diabetes.

A single count supports this clone. This rearrangement joins TRBV7-9 to TRBJ1-5; 9 bases are a match to TRBD1. The CDR3 contains 15 residues. The V gene's germline CDR1 is SEHNR and CDR2 FQNEAQ (reference sequence). V lost 5 bases, J lost 4 bases, and 6 bases stayed unmatched. The CDR3 sequence: CASSLGQGLNQPQHF. The CDR3 region has the DNA TGTGCCAGCAGCCTGGGACAGGGTTTGAATCAGCCCCAGCATTTT.

The chain joins TRBV29-1 to TRBJ2-5, with 8 bases fitting TRBD2. Per the germline V gene, CDR1 is SQVTM and CDR2 is ANQGSEA. J was trimmed by 4 bases and V by 3 bases; bases with no gene match: 4. The length of the CDR3 is 13 residues. This CDR3 reads CSVDRLAGETQYF. CDR3 nucleotide sequence: TGCAGCGTTGATCGGCTAGCGGGAGAGACCCAGTACTTC.

The genes are TRBV6-6 and TRBJ1-5; D possibly corresponds to TRBD1 (6 bases). The length of the CDR3 is 16 residues. V lost 0 bases and J lost 3, with 12 bases in between. Per the germline V gene, CDR1 is MNHNY and CDR2 is SVGAGI (reference sequence). The CDR3 reads CASSYSDSLYNQPQHF. CDR3 nucleotide sequence: TGTGCCAGCAGTTACTCGGACAGCCTCTACAATCAGCCCCAGCATTTT.

This clone has a handful of counts. The gene calls are TRBV6-4 and TRBJ2-7, with a weak D call TRBD2 (5 bases). The germline V gene encodes CDR1 MRHNA and CDR2 SNTAGT. Between the trimmed V and J ends, which lost 2 bases and 0 bases, there was a span of 14 bases. The CDR3 contains 16 residues. The DNA of the CDR3 is TGTGCCAGCAGTGACCATAGGACTCCTAGCTCCTACGAGCAGTACGTC. It specifies CASSDHRTPSSYEQYV.

The genes are TRBV4-3 and TRBJ2-3; perhaps TRBD2 as D (7 bases). The germline V gene encodes CDR1 LGHNA and CDR2 YSLEER. V was trimmed by 4 bases and J by 3 bases, leaving 23 bases between them. This CDR3 spans 18 amino acids. CDR3 sequence: CASSPRPRGSGITDTQYF. Written as DNA, the CDR3 is TGCGCCAGCAGCCCAAGACCGAGGGGGAGCGGGATTACAGATACGCAGTATTTT.

The table lists this clone with a few counts. This chain links TRBV9 with TRBJ2-5, with a tentative D call TRBD1 (6 bases). Trimming left V 4 bases short and J 4 bases short, with 14 bases between. There are 14 residues in the CDR3. From germline, CDR1 is SGDLS and CDR2 YYNGEE. CDR3 protein: CASSPGRGRETQYF. CDR3 sequence (DNA): TGTGCCAGCAGCCCAGGCAGGGGAAGAGAGACCCAGTACTTC. Looking up the rest from reference TRBV9 and TRBJ2-5 gives the full variable domain: DSGVTQTPKHLITATGQRVTLRCSPRSGDLSVYWYQQSLDQGLQFLIQYYNGEERAKGNILERFSAQQFPDLHSELNLSSLELGDSALYFCASSPGRGRETQYFGPGTRLLVL.

This clone came up a few times. The genes are TRBV5-4 and TRBJ2-1; 9 bases are a match to TRBD2. The V gene's germline CDR1 is SGHNT and CDR2 YYREEE (reference sequence). This CDR3 is 18 amino acids long. V lost 0 bases to trimming and J lost 1 base; unmatched junction nucleotides: 8. CDR3 protein: CASSLDGNSGRSYNEQFF. The CDR3 DNA reads TGTGCCAGCAGCTTGGACGGCAACAGCGGGAGGTCCTACAATGAGCAGTTCTTC.

A word on this clone: Distinct nucleotide sequences in the sample also encode this CDR3. V usage is TRBV27 and J usage is TRBJ2-1; a possible D gene is TRBD1 (5 bases). The CDR3 has 12 amino acids. The V and J ends lost 6 bases and 4 bases respectively, with 7 bases between them. Germline V CDR1 and CDR2: MNHEY, SMNVEV (reference sequence). The CDR3: CASSSGYNEQFF. CDR3 bases: TGTGCCAGCAGCTCAGGGTACAATGAGCAGTTCTTC.

A few counts support this clone. V gene TRBV20-1 combines with J gene TRBJ2-3; no clear D. Germline V gene lookup returns CDR1 DFQATT and CDR2 SNEGSKA (reference sequence). V shed 7 bases and J shed 2 bases, with 4 bases lying between them. CDR3 length equals 10 residues. The CDR3 region has the DNA TGCAGTGTTAACACAGATACGCAGTATTTT. Its translation is CSVNTDTQYF.

In this sample, this clone turned up a few times. The gene calls are TRBV28 and TRBJ2-7, with TRBD2 matching 8 bases. This CDR3 contains 14 residues. Germline V lookup: CDR1 MDHEN, CDR2 SYDVKM. Trimming at V came to 2 bases and at J to 5 bases, leaving 5 bases not matched to a gene. In nucleotides, the CDR3 is TGTGCCAGCAGTTTACCAAGCGGGAGCCACGAGCAGTACTTC. Translated: CASSLPSGSHEQYF.

In this sample, this clone turned up a few times. The chain couples TRBV18 to TRBJ1-1; the D gene is possibly TRBD1 (5 bases). The CDR3 sequence is 14 residues long. Trimming cost V 2 bases and J 5 bases, with 12 bases left between them. The germline gives CDR1 KGHSH, CDR2 LQKENI. The CDR3: CASSPGEGRTEAFF. The DNA for the CDR3 is TGTGCCAGCTCACCAGGGGAGGGGAGGACTGAAGCTTTCTTT.

This clone has a handful of counts. The chain has TRBV18 and TRBJ1-2; 8 bases align to TRBD1. CDR1 is KGHSH and CDR2 is LQKENI in the germline V gene. Trimming cost V 3 bases and J 6 bases; bases outside gene matches: 6. The CDR3 is made up of 14 amino acids. The CDR3 bases are TGTGCCAGCTCACCCGACAGGGGAAGGGATGGCTACACCTTC. It translates to CASSPDRGRDGYTF.

This clone was observed a few times. Other DNA sequences within the sample encode an identical CDR3. The gene calls are TRBV5-1 and TRBJ2-7; D gene ambiguous. The CDR3 length is 13 residues. Germline CDR1 SGHRS, CDR2 YFSETQ. Trimming stripped 0 bases from V and 1 base from J, with 5 bases between. CDR3 residues: CASSLGSSYEQYF. CDR3 coding DNA: TGCGCCAGCAGCTTGGGCAGTTCCTACGAGCAGTACTTC.

This clone came up a few times. The chain joins TRBV7-2 to TRBJ2-3, with a tentative D call TRBD1 (6 bases). The CDR3 contains 14 residues. Trimming removed 8 bases at V and 4 bases at J, with 16 bases between. The germline CDR1 and CDR2 sequences are SGHTA and FQGNSA. CDR3 loop: CASRSTRGSDTQYF. CDR3 nucleotides: TGTGCCAGCCGTAGTACTAGGGGGTCAGATACGCAGTATTTT.

This rearrangement joins TRBV19 to TRBJ1-2; TRBD1 agrees at 9 bases. The CDR3 sequence is 17 residues long. Trimming at V came to 4 bases and at J to 7 bases, leaving 16 bases not matched to a gene. CDR1 LNHDA and CDR2 SQIVND come from the germline V gene (reference sequence). The CDR3 sequence is CASSRPGQGNPISGYTF. DNA for the CDR3: TGTGCCAGTAGTAGACCGGGACAGGGCAATCCTATAAGTGGCTACACCTTC.

This clone was recorded a few times. This chain links TRBV18 with TRBJ2-1; 7 bases map to TRBD1. Trimming removed 5 bases from V and 5 bases from J; junction bases left unmatched: 3. CDR1 is KGHSH and CDR2 is LQKENI in the germline V gene. CDR3 length: 13 residues. The CDR3 DNA reads as TGTGCCAGCTCAGGGACAGTGGACAATGAGCAGTTCTTC. The encoded protein is CASSGTVDNEQFF.

This clone was detected a few times. This sequence joins TRBV5-1 and TRBJ2-3; 8 nucleotides align to TRBD2. The CDR3 consists of 17 residues. Per the germline V gene, CDR1 is SGHRS and CDR2 is YFSETQ. V trimming: 1 base; J trimming: 1 base; junction bases outside the gene matches: 8. The CDR3 region is CASSLRASGQGTDTQYF. The CDR3 DNA reads TGCGCCAGCAGCTTGCGGGCTAGCGGGCAAGGCACAGATACGCAGTATTTT.

In this sample, this clone turned up a few times. The chain couples TRBV5-4 to TRBJ2-2; TRBD2 agrees at 7 bases. Unmatched junction bases numbered 11, after V lost 5 bases and J lost 4 bases. The CDR3 consists of 16 residues. Germline V lookup: CDR1 SGHNT, CDR2 YYREEE (reference sequence). The CDR3 spells CASSPPGGLGTGELFF. The CDR3 DNA reads TGTGCCAGCAGTCCCCCGGGGGGATTAGGCACCGGGGAGCTGTTTTTT.

CDR3 nucleotides: TGTGCCAGCAGCCCCAATTTAGACAGAGGTGAAAAACTGTTTTTT. This codes for CASSPNLDRGEKLFF. The rearrangement links TRBV28 to TRBJ1-4, with D possibly being TRBD1 (5 bases). Germline assignment: CDR1 MDHEN and CDR2 SYDVKM. The CDR3 runs to 15 residues. V lost 6 bases and J 7 bases, leaving 18 bases between the germline ends.

This clone was counted a few times. The sample has other DNA sequences that encode this CDR3 too. J is TRBJ1-5 and V is TRBV30; D is perhaps TRBD1 (5 bases). Per the germline V gene, CDR1 is GTSNPN and CDR2 is SVGIG (reference sequence). V was clipped by 4 bases and J by 4 bases, with 8 bases between them. The CDR3 is 12 residues long. In nucleotides, the CDR3 is TGTGCCTGGACAGCAGGGAATCAGCCCCAGCATTTT. This encodes CAWTAGNQPQHF.

The V call is TRBV9, the J call TRBJ2-3, with 7 bases identical to TRBD2. This CDR3 contains 16 residues. CDR1 SGDLS and CDR2 YYNGEE come from the germline V gene. V lost 3 bases to trimming and J lost 2 bases; unmatched junction nucleotides: 9. As DNA, the CDR3 is TGTGCCAGCAGCGAAAGCGGGACTCCGCACACAGATACGCAGTATTTT. This translates into CASSESGTPHTDTQYF.

This chain joins TRBV30 and TRBJ1-5; a possible D gene is TRBD1 (6 bases). The CDR3 length is 14 residues. Germline assignment: CDR1 GTSNPN and CDR2 SVGIG (reference sequence). The V end lost 2 bases, the J end lost 0 bases, and 8 bases lay between the germline ends. This chain's CDR3 is CAWSQGGSNQPQHF. CDR3 coding DNA: TGTGCCTGGAGTCAAGGGGGTAGCAATCAGCCCCAGCATTTT.

This clone was seen more than once but under ten times. J is TRBJ1-2 and V is TRBV5-1; D remains unclear. Germline CDR1 SGHRS, CDR2 YFSETQ. This CDR3 region has 14 residues. V gave up 3 bases and J gave up 4 bases, with 13 bases separating them. The CDR3 bases are TGCGCCAGCAGCTCGGGATACCCGATCTATGGCTACACCTTC. This gives the protein CASSSGYPIYGYTF.

The chain carries TRBV27 and TRBJ2-7; 14 bases agree with TRBD2. The CDR3 runs to 17 residues. The V and J ends lost 4 bases and 7 bases, in that order; junction bases with no gene match: 12. CDR1 MNHEY and CDR2 SMNVEV come from the germline V gene (reference sequence). CDR3 coding DNA: TGTGCCAGCAGTTCCCTACTCGGGACTAGCGGGAGTGGAGAGCAGTACTTC. Amino acids: CASSSLLGTSGSGEQYF.

The gene calls are TRBV7-9 and TRBJ1-1, with D perhaps matching TRBD1 (6 bases). This CDR3 comprises 15 residues. Trimming cost V 5 bases and J 5 bases, with 18 bases left between them. Germline V gene data show CDR1 as SEHNR and CDR2 as FQNEAQ (reference sequence). The CDR3 reads CASSVTEGVGTEAFF. The CDR3 coding sequence is TGTGCCAGCAGCGTCACTGAGGGGGTTGGGACTGAAGCTTTCTTT.